The text below deals with one T cell receptor (beta chain). The antigen this receptor binds is unknown. This specimen belongs to a study of T cells expressing NK-cell markers (dated by TCRdb to about 2020). Background on the whole study: Three sorted T-cell subsets (CD3+CD56+NKG2C+, CD3+CD56+NKG2C- and CD3+CD56-NKG2C+) from fewer than 10 donors had their TCR beta-chain repertoires profiled. Seven of the eight sequenced donors were HCMV-seropositive and one was HCMV-seronegative. The libraries were sequenced on Illumina HiSeq 2000/2500, MiSeq or NextSeq, producing 2 x 150 bp reads. The eight sequenced donors were randomly selected healthy volunteers, three men and five women. Summary of the overall study and its limitations: Those dominant clonotypes were again the most abundant among CD3+CD56-NKG2C+ cells in a handful of donors, at roughly 25-60.1%. In roughly 6 donors, the dominant CD3+CD56+NKG2C+ clonotypes were found to rank among the top 10 CD8+ clonotypes and to make up about 1.0-7.0% of CD8+ T cells. It remained unclear whether the expanded NKG2C-expressing T cell clones were specific for HCMV antigens.

A commercial ELISA kit detecting HCMV-specific IgG in serum was used to determine HCMV serostatus. Ficoll density gradient centrifugation was used to isolate peripheral blood mononuclear cells from blood. CDR1 DFQATT and CDR2 SNEGSKA are derived from the germline V gene (reference sequence). The CDR3 starts with the cysteine, ends with the phenylalanine, and has 15 residues. No DNA sequence was recorded. TCRdb records Illumina HiSeq 2000 as the sequencer. TCR beta cDNA libraries were prepared using 5'RACE template switching, which introduced a universal primer site and unique molecular identifiers. Synthesis of cDNA was primed from the TCR beta constant segment and was followed by two consecutive PCR amplification steps. As for how the authors treated the data: MIGEC was used to demultiplex reads and group the reads by UMI, and MiTCR was used to assemble and quantify clonotypes. To exclude erroneous sequences, only TCR cDNA sequences supported by at least two reads were retained. The tcR package was used for downstream repertoire analysis, with clonotypes matched between fractions based on CDR3 nucleotide sequence plus V segment. VDJmatch was used to annotate antigen specificity against VDJdb, with one amino acid substitution allowed in CDR3. Following TCRdb reprocessing, every CDR3 protein sequence forms one entry, and DNA is not provided. The V and J calls and clone size come from TCRdb's table, not from the authors' own analysis. For this sample, the table gives about 260,000 distinct CDR3 sequences. The ten largest make up approximately 0.42% of the sample.

This TCR came from a man younger than 35 in good health. Donor details come from another sample of the same person, matched by shared clones. In this chain, TRBV20-1 is recombined with TRBJ2-3. What was sequenced was blood T cells: a sorted CD56 or NKG2C T cell subset, CD4+ or CD8+ T cells, or bulk PBMC T cells (not recorded which). The CDR3 region reads CSASDSLVNTDTQYF.